This T cell receptor (beta chain) was retrieved from a study of T cell responses to AZD1222 COVID-19 vaccine. This table comes from immunoSEQ multiplex PCR, and its TCRdb copy is limited to in-frame clones, with some not included. Seen here are fewer than 200,000 clones, roughly 90% observed once, and the top ten hold about 4.5%. The V and J ends lost 5 bases and 4 bases respectively, with 17 bases between them. CDR1 is LNHDA and CDR2 is SQIVND in the germline V gene (reference sequence). The CDR3 sequence is 15 residues long. J is TRBJ1-1 and V is TRBV19, with D possibly TRBD1 on 6 matching bases. This sequence was found in an adult who received the AZD1222 COVID-19 vaccine. The sequencing used peripheral blood, collected 28 days after the second AZD1222 dose. CDR3 sequence (DNA): TGTGCCAGTAGTTCCCTAGGCTCAGGGGCCACTGAAGCTTTCTTT. The encoded protein is CASSSLGSGATEAFF. Full variable domain (missing parts from reference TRBV19 and TRBJ1-1): DGGITQSPKYLFRKEGQNVTLSCEQNLNHDAMYWYRQDPGQGLRLIYYSQIVNDFQKGDIAEGYSVSREKKESFPLTVTSAQKNPTAFYLCASSSLGSGATEAFFGQGTRLTVV.